This T cell receptor (beta chain) was recovered during a study of blood T cell repertoires in COVID-19 (dated by TCRdb to the early 2020s). The study in broad terms: Samples covering the acute and convalescent phases of COVID-19 were provided by collaborators in the United States, Italy and Spain. The prospective study material was composed of cDNA or gDNA derived from T cells, B-cell-depleted T cells, or PBMCs. Nearly every sample came with metadata listing a de-identified subject ID, COVID-19 status, age in years and sex. A freely available public database, intended as a resource for researchers studying the immune response to SARS-CoV-2, is where the repertoires were released. Samples came from the ongoing ImmuneRACE study (first 160 participants) plus 1,254 subjects from 6 global collaborators. Where available, HLA class I and class II types were obtained from metadata supplied by the sample provider rather than from assay-based typing. Deeply sampled blood TCRbeta repertoires from subjects exposed to, actively infected with, or recovered from COVID-19 were included in the dataset. Beyond this particular receptor, the publication reports: The amount of clinical and demographic metadata varied by source and participant and was provided uncurated.

The CDR3 starts with the cysteine, ends with the phenylalanine, and has 13 residues. Only the CDR3 portion is preserved as DNA: 39 bases, with reading frame beginning at the first base. CDR1 and CDR2 (MNHEY, SVGAGI) derive from the germline V gene. V lost 6 bases and J lost 2 bases, and the count of bases not matched to a germline gene is 3. The immunoSEQ Assay, a bias-controlled multiplex PCR, was used to amplify TCRbeta CDR3 regions from genomic DNA. The paper's data handling went like this. Nucleated cell counts per sample were estimated from amplification of reference gene primers within the assay. Sequence reads were collapsed and filtered to measure the absolute abundance of every unique TCRbeta CDR3 rearrangement. Productive Simpson clonality was computed per sample as the square root of Simpson's diversity index over productive rearrangements. TCRdb stores this immuneACCESS table with in-frame sequences only. Part of the clones is absent; in the studies checked, under half of the shortfall reflects unresolved V genes, and no reason is known for the rest. The V and J calls and clone size come from that table; D and trimming were worked out from the DNA. The sample records about 350,000 clones, about 90% of which are singletons. In total, the top ten clones hold under 3% of the sample.

Participants in the prospective study were aged about 18 to 100 years, lived in some 24 United States geographic areas, and enrolled through a virtual design. In the prospective study, participants were assigned to cohorts based on the clinical history participants reported in a screening survey and a study questionnaire. For ImmuneRACE Cohort 3, a participant was defined as recovered based on two consecutive negative NP/OP PCR tests, clearance by a healthcare professional, or resolution of symptoms. In the prospective study, mobile phlebotomists collected whole blood, serum and a nasopharyngeal or oropharyngeal swab from each participant. Prospective study participants could optionally give additional blood draws and questionnaires over a roughly two-month period. Before DNA extraction, blood samples from the prospective study were shipped at room temperature or frozen. On this clone: There is no known antigen for this receptor. No per-base quality is available; no much larger clone lies one base away.

The source of this sequence is a woman under 40 who had recovered from COVID-19. The sample consisted of PBMCs or T cells enriched from blood (not recorded which). In this chain, TRBV6-5 is recombined with TRBJ2-5; TRBD2 matches 7 bases in the middle. The CDR3 region has the sequence CASSRDYQETQYF. The DNA is as follows: TGTGCCAGCAGCCGGGACTATCAAGAGACCCAGTACTTC.